The 25 T cell receptor beta chains in this list originate from one sample, sequenced in a study of blood T cell repertoires in COVID-19 (dated by TCRdb to 2020 to 2022). Receptors were amplified or captured by the immunoSEQ multiplex PCR assay. Drawn from immuneACCESS, this table holds only the in-frame rearrangements with V and J called that TCRdb kept. Clones are partly lost; checked studies trace under half to an unresolved V gene and leave the rest unexplained. Counted in this sample were around 84,000 clones; roughly 78% of them appeared once. The top ten clones comprise roughly a third of the sample. Material: peripheral blood. These receptors originate from a man aged 55 to 69 with COVID-19, enrolled during active disease.

The chain combines TRBV3-1 (or the pseudogene TRBV3-2) with TRBJ2-7; D possibly corresponds to TRBD2 (6 bases). The length of the CDR3 is 15 residues. Per the germline V gene, CDR1 is LGHDT and CDR2 is YNNKEL (reference sequence). V lost 0 bases, J lost 4 bases, and 13 bases lay in between. This CDR3 is CASSQEHGRGYEQYF. Written as DNA, the CDR3 is TGTGCCAGCAGCCAAGAACACGGGAGAGGATACGAGCAGTACTTC.

The gene calls are TRBV7-2 and TRBJ1-1; a possible D gene is TRBD1 (6 bases). In germline, CDR1 is SGHTA, CDR2 FQGNSA. V gave up 2 bases and J gave up 4 bases, with 11 bases separating them. The CDR3 runs 14 residues. This chain's CDR3 is CASSLFPGATEAFF. The CDR3 DNA sequence: TGTGCCAGCAGCTTATTTCCAGGGGCCACTGAAGCTTTCTTT. Looking up the rest from reference TRBV7-2 and TRBJ1-1 gives the full variable domain: GAGVSQSPSNKVTEKGKDVELRCDPISGHTALYWYRQSLGQGLEFLIYFQGNSAPDKSGLPSDRFSAERTGGSVSTLTIQRTQQEDSAVYLCASSLFPGATEAFFGQGTRLTVV.

This chain links TRBV3-1 (or the pseudogene TRBV3-2) with TRBJ2-2; 10 positions agree with TRBD2. The V and J ends lost 3 bases and 3 bases, in that order; junction bases with no gene match: 10. The CDR3 covers 18 residues. Looked up from germline, CDR1 is LGHDT and CDR2 is YNNKEL (reference sequence). The CDR3 is CASSHPNLAGVDTGELFF. The DNA for the CDR3 is TGTGCCAGCAGCCACCCAAACCTAGCGGGAGTAGACACCGGGGAGCTGTTTTTT.

This clone was observed a handful of times. The chain joins TRBV5-4 to TRBJ1-2; 7 nucleotides line up with TRBD1. Germline CDR1 is SGHNT and CDR2 is YYREEE (reference sequence). J gave up 3 bases and V 4 bases, and 6 bases lay outside the gene matches. CDR3 size: 14 residues. The DNA of the CDR3 is TGTGCCAGCAGCCAGTCCGGGACAGACTATGGCTACACCTTC. Protein product: CASSQSGTDYGYTF.

This clone has only one observation. The rearrangement links TRBV4-2 to TRBJ2-1, with 12 bases lining up with TRBD2. The germline V gene has CDR1 LGHNA and CDR2 YNFKEQ. After removal of 4 bases from V and 9 bases from J, the junction contained 13 bases not matched to a gene. The CDR3 has 17 residues. The CDR3 reads CASSPPAPSGRVFEQFF. The CDR3 DNA is TGTGCCAGCAGCCCCCCCGCCCCTAGCGGGAGGGTGTTTGAGCAGTTCTTC.

The chain couples TRBV3-1 (or the pseudogene TRBV3-2) to TRBJ2-1; maybe TRBD2 (5 bases). Trimming pared 4 bases from V and 0 bases from J, leaving 16 bases between. CDR1 and CDR2 from the germline V gene are LGHDT and YNNKEL (reference sequence). The CDR3 is 17 amino acids. DNA of the CDR3: TGTGCCAGCAGCCTCCGGGCCGCGGGTCCCTCCTACAATGAGCAGTTCTTC. It encodes CASSLRAAGPSYNEQFF.

The chain couples TRBV12-5 to TRBJ2-7; D is perhaps TRBD2 (5 bases). Trimming cost V 2 bases and J 6 bases, with 26 bases left between them. CDR1 and CDR2 from the germline V gene are LGHNT and FRNRAP. The CDR3 extends over 18 amino acids. CDR3 protein: CASGLPGREAPGEVEQYF. The CDR3 DNA follows: TGTGCTAGTGGTTTGCCGGGAAGAGAGGCCCCTGGAGAGGTCGAGCAGTACTTC.

The gene calls are TRBV12-5 and TRBJ1-5, with TRBD1 matching over 8 bases. The CDR3 length is 15 residues. V dropped 5 bases and J dropped 2; count of bases not matched to a gene: 5. Germline values: CDR1 LGHNT, CDR2 FRNRAP. The DNA for the CDR3 is TGTGCTAGTGGTCCGACGGACAGGGGCAATCAGCCCCAGCATTTT. Its protein product is CASGPTDRGNQPQHF. The full variable domain, its missing parts supplied by reference TRBV12-5 and TRBJ1-5, is DARVTQTPRHKVTEMGQEVTMRCQPILGHNTVFWYRQTMMQGLELLAYFRNRAPLDDSGMPKDRFSAEMPDATLATLKIQPSEPRDSAVYFCASGPTDRGNQPQHFGDGTRLSIL.

This chain connects TRBV6-1 to TRBJ1-2; TRBD1 agrees at 8 bases. Germline values: CDR1 MNHNS, CDR2 SASEGT. V lost 2 bases and J lost 4; bases outside the gene matches: 12. The CDR3 is 17 residues long. CDR3 amino acids: CASSEKRPLTGGYGYTF. In nucleotides, the CDR3 is TGTGCCAGCAGTGAAAAGAGACCCCTAACAGGGGGCTATGGCTACACCTTC.

V usage is TRBV19 and J usage is TRBJ1-6, with no clear D. V lost 11 bases to trimming and J lost 10 bases, with 6 bases between them. The germline gives CDR1 LNHDA, CDR2 SQIVND (reference sequence). The CDR3 has 9 residues. CDR3 loop: CAAGSPLHF. CDR3 DNA sequence: TGTGCCGCGGGGTCACCCCTCCACTTT.

The chain links TRBV15 to TRBJ2-1; 11 positions match TRBD2. The CDR3 is made up of 16 amino acids. The germline CDR1 and CDR2 sequences are LNHNV and YYDKDF (reference sequence). V trimming: 1 base; J trimming: 3 bases; junction bases outside the gene matches: 2. The CDR3 DNA is TGTGCCACCAGCAGAGGAACTAGCGGGAGCTACAATGAGCAGTTCTTC. Encoded protein: CATSRGTSGSYNEQFF.

The V gene is TRBV9, the J gene TRBJ1-3; 8 bases line up with TRBD1. The CDR3 has 17 residues. In germline, CDR1 is SGDLS, CDR2 YYNGEE. V shed 4 bases, J shed 4 bases, and the junction held 13 bases outside the gene matches. CDR3 bases: TGTGCCAGCAGCCCCTTTTATAGACAGGGGCCAGGAAACACCATATATTTT. Its translation: CASSPFYRQGPGNTIYF.

This chain links TRBV7-3 with TRBJ1-1; D might be TRBD1 (5 bases). Germline CDR1 reads SGHTA; CDR2 reads FQGTGA. Trimming removed 5 bases at V and 4 bases at J, with 14 bases between. CDR3 length: 14 amino acids. In DNA, the CDR3 is TGTGCCAGCAGCGCACGGACAAGGGGCACTGAAGCTTTCTTT. This translates into CASSARTRGTEAFF.

V usage is TRBV6-6 and J usage is TRBJ1-1; D is perhaps TRBD1 (6 bases). The V gene lost 6 bases and the J gene lost 6 bases, with 23 bases spanning the gap. There are 16 residues in the CDR3. Germline V gene lookup returns CDR1 MNHNY and CDR2 SVGAGI (reference sequence). The CDR3, as DNA: TGTGCCAGCAGCGATGGGAGGGGGTTTTCGTTTGCTGAAGCTTTCTTT. Protein: CASSDGRGFSFAEAFF.

This clone was recorded once. The genes are TRBV9 and TRBJ1-2, with a possible D match to TRBD1 (5 bases). Trimming shortened V by 0 bases and J by 7 bases, and 16 bases separated the two germline ends. Germline V gene sequence: CDR1 SGDLS, CDR2 YYNGEE. The CDR3 runs 15 residues. CDR3 DNA sequence: TGTGCCAGCAGCGTAGAAGGCAGGGCAAGGAGTGGCTACACCTTC. Encoded protein: CASSVEGRARSGYTF.

This clone was seen more than once but under ten times. This rearrangement joins TRBV3-1 (or the pseudogene TRBV3-2) to TRBJ1-6; a weak D match, TRBD1 (6 bases). V shed 4 bases and J shed 7 bases, with 11 bases lying between them. The CDR3 covers 14 residues. Germline V gene data show CDR1 as LGHDT and CDR2 as YNNKEL (reference sequence). The chain's CDR3 is CASSLRDTNSPLHF. The CDR3 DNA is TGTGCCAGCAGCCTCCGGGACACCAATTCACCCCTCCACTTT.

This sequence joins TRBV9 and TRBJ2-1; tentatively, D is TRBD1 (7 bases). The CDR3 is 12 amino acids. CDR1 and CDR2 (germline): SGDLS, YYNGEE. V gave up 4 bases and J gave up 10 bases, with 12 bases separating them. CDR3 residues: CASSLRGEEQFF. The CDR3 DNA reads as TGTGCCAGCAGCCTCAGGGGGGAAGAGCAGTTCTTC.

This chain connects TRBV7-3 to TRBJ2-1, with 7 positions matching TRBD2. J lost 6 bases, V lost 2 bases, and 7 bases had no gene match. Germline V CDR1 and CDR2: SGHTA, FQGTGA. This CDR3 has 15 residues. The CDR3 is CASSLGSGKGNEQFF. In nucleotides, the CDR3 is TGTGCCAGCAGCTTAGGAAGCGGGAAAGGCAATGAGCAGTTCTTC.

This clone has only one observation. The rearrangement links TRBV7-2 to TRBJ2-1; TRBD2 matches at 9 bases. V was clipped by 5 bases and J by 15 bases; unmatched bases: 17. Germline CDR1 and CDR2: SGHTA and FQGNSA. This CDR3 contains 15 residues. Here the CDR3 DNA reads TGTGCCAGCAGCCACTTGTTGACTAGCGGCTGGATCGGGTTCTTC. Amino acids: CASSHLLTSGWIGFF.

The gene calls are TRBV30 and TRBJ2-7; tentatively, D is TRBD2 (5 bases). Germline CDR1 reads GTSNPN; CDR2 reads SVGIG (reference sequence). The CDR3 loop spans 16 amino acids. V gave up 0 bases and J gave up 0 bases, with 15 bases separating them. The CDR3 loop reads CAWSVVGPGNSYEQYF. The DNA for the CDR3 is TGTGCCTGGAGTGTAGTGGGCCCCGGGAACTCCTACGAGCAGTACTTC.

The V and J genes are TRBV5-4 and TRBJ2-7; 7 nucleotides match TRBD1. V shed 2 bases, J shed 5 bases, and the junction held 7 bases outside the gene matches. The germline gives CDR1 SGHNT, CDR2 YYREEE (reference sequence). This CDR3 spans 14 amino acids. The CDR3 bases are TGTGCCAGCAGCTTCCGGGATAGGGGGCACGAGCAGTACTTC. It encodes CASSFRDRGHEQYF.

The chain joins TRBV7-3 to TRBJ2-2; perhaps TRBD1 as D (6 bases). The ends were cut back, 5 bases at V and 2 bases at J, with 15 bases in the middle. Germline CDR1 reads SGHTA; CDR2 reads FQGTGA. CDR3 length: 16 amino acids. The CDR3 region is CASSPQGRINTGELFF. Here the CDR3 DNA reads TGTGCCAGCAGCCCCCAGGGGAGAATTAACACCGGGGAGCTGTTTTTT.

A few counts support this clone. In DNA form, the CDR3 reads TGTGCCATCAGTGAGCCTGGACAGGGGCCGGAGCAGTACTTC. Translated, it gives CAISEPGQGPEQYF. The chain couples TRBV10-3 to TRBJ2-7; TRBD1 matches 9 bases. Germline V CDR1 and CDR2: ENHRY, SYGVKD. This CDR3 contains 14 residues. Trimming took 2 bases from V and 7 from J; bases not matched to a gene: 6.

V usage is TRBV6-2 or TRBV6-3 and J usage is TRBJ1-2, with 9 bases aligning to TRBD1. The CDR3 is made up of 15 amino acids. With 4 bases clipped from V and 6 bases from J, the junction kept 9 bases outside the gene matches. Germline values: CDR1 MNHEY, CDR2 SVGEGT. CDR3 DNA: TGTGCCAGCAGTTTGCGTGGGACAGGGACTAATGGCTACACCTTC. This encodes CASSLRGTGTNGYTF.

The chain combines TRBV5-1 with TRBJ2-5; a possible D gene is TRBD2 (7 bases). The CDR3 is 15 residues long. Trimming pared 3 bases from V and 1 base from J, leaving 13 bases between. Germline lookup yields CDR1 SGHRS and CDR2 YFSETQ. The CDR3 DNA reads TGCGCCAGCAGCTCGAGGGGGGGCCCCCAAGAGACCCAGTACTTC. Translated: CASSSRGGPQETQYF.